The 2 T cell receptor beta chains below were found in one sample sequenced in a study of cytomegalovirus exposure and HLA in healthy donors. Vbeta (60) and Jbeta (13) primers were used in the PCR. The assay was immunoSEQ multiplex PCR, and TCRdb's table has in-frame clones only and misses some. The repertoire consists of under 200,000 clones, with more than 80% occurring once and the leading ten covering about 0.77%. The specimen was PBMCs. These receptor sequences come from a woman aged 18 to 35 in good health and CMV-seronegative.

This clone was observed a few times. This chain connects TRBV11-2 to TRBJ1-1; a weak D match, TRBD1 (5 bases). The germline V gene encodes CDR1 SGHAT and CDR2 FQNNGV. Trimming took off 5 bases at V and 0 bases at J, with 16 bases between the two ends. This CDR3 is built from 16 residues. CDR3 nucleotides: TGTGCCAGCAGCCCGTCCAATGGGGGGATGAACACTGAAGCTTTCTTT. Its protein is CASSPSNGGMNTEAFF.

The chain is built from TRBV25-1 and TRBJ2-5; a weak D match, TRBD2 (6 bases). The DNA end is more similar to TRBJ2-7, so the J call may be wrong. Germline CDR1 and CDR2: MGHDK and SYGVNS. The CDR3 covers 13 residues. The CDR3 nucleotides read TGTGCCAGCGCCGGAGGGAACCCCTACGAGCAGTACTTC. The encoded protein is CASAGGNPYEQYF.